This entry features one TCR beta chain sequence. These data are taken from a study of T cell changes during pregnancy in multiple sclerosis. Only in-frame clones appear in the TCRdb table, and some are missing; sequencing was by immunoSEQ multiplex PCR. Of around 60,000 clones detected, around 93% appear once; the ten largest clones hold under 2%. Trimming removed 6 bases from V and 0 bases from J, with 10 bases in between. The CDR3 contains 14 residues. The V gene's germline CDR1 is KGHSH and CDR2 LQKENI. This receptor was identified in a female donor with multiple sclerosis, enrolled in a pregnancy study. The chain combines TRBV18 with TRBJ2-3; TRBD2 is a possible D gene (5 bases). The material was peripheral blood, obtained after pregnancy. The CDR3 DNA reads TGTGCCAGCTCCCACTTAGCGAGCACAGATACGCAGTATTTT. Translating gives CASSHLASTDTQYF.